The clone carrying this T cell receptor beta chain was seen a handful of times. The antigen remains unidentified. V was shortened by 0 bases and J by 0 bases, with 15 bases between the two germline ends. Germline V gives CDR1 LGHNA, CDR2 YNFKEQ. This CDR3 region has 18 residues. The sample is drawn from a study of beta chain features in type 1 diabetes. In the study overall: All samples combined gave roughly 100,000,000 sorted cells for examination. Study conclusions and caveats: Compared with healthy donors, patients appeared to share more similar naive, central memory and regulatory TCRB repertoires. More deletions and fewer insertions at VDJ junctions were found in patients with type 1 diabetes.

Every single donor gave one heparinised blood draw, and these averaged about 110 mL. Expressed TCRB transcripts were sequenced because the entire RNA isolate underwent reverse transcription. Clones were sequenced by immunoSEQ multiplex PCR, and TCRdb holds only the in-frame ones, with some missing. The table has about 930,000 clones, 15% to 20% seen once. Sequenced input: naive CD4+ T cells from blood. The clonotype originates from a woman aged 18-29 years in good health. V and J are TRBV4-2 and TRBJ2-1; no reliable D call. This chain's CDR3 is CASSQDIPTRRSYNEQFF. The CDR3 coding sequence is TGTGCCAGCAGCCAAGATATCCCCACTCGTCGCTCCTACAATGAGCAGTTCTTC.